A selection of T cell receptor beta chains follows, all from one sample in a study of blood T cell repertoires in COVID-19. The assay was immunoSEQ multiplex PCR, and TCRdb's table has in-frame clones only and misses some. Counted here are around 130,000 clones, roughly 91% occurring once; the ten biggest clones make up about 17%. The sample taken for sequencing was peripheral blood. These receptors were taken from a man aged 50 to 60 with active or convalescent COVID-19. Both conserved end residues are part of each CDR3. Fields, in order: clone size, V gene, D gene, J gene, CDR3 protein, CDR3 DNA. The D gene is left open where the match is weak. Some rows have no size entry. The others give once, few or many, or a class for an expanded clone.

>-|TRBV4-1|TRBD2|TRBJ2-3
CASSQVLRGTSGSPDTQYF
TGCGCCAGCAGCCAAGTGCTACGTGGGACTAGCGGGAGCCCAGATACGCAGTATTTT
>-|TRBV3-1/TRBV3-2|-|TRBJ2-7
CASATAYEQYF
TGTGCCAGCGCAACAGCCTACGAGCAGTACTTC
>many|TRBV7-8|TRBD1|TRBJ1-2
CASSLAVGQTGHVDF
TGTGCCAGCAGCTTAGCGGTGGGACAGACAGGTCATGTCGACTTC
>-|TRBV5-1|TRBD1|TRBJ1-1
CASSSAGTGWGNTEAFF
TGCGCCAGCAGCTCTGCCGGGACAGGGTGGGGGAACACTGAAGCTTTCTTT
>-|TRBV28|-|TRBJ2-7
CASSLGHEQYF
TGTGCCAGCAGTTTAGGGCACGAGCAGTACTTC
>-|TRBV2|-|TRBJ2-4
CASSGQRRTSDVAKNIQYF
TGTGCCAGCAGTGGACAGAGAAGAACCTCAGACGTAGCCAAAAACATTCAGTACTTC
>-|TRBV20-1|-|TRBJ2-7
CSAYRSYEQYF
TGCAGTGCGTACAGAAGCTACGAGCAGTACTTC
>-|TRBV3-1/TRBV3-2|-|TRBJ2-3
CASSQDASKGHTDTQYF
TGTGCCAGCAGCCAAGATGCCTCTAAAGGACACACAGATACGCAGTATTTT
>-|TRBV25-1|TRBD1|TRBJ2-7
CASSDMGQGILF
TGTGCCAGCAGTGATATGGGACAGGGCATTCTTTTC
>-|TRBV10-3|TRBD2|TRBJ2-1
CAIRNSGGNNEQFF
TGTGCCATCAGGAATAGCGGGGGGAACAATGAGCAGTTCTTC
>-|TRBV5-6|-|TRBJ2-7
CASSSGTLISYEQYF
TGTGCCAGCAGCTCCGGGACACTGATATCCTACGAGCAGTACTTC
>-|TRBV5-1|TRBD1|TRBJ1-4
CASSPTGGKEKLFF
TGCGCCAGCAGCCCGACAGGGGGGAAGGAAAAACTGTTTTTT
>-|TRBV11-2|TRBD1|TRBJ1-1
CASSFRQGRTEAFF
TGTGCCAGCAGCTTCAGACAGGGAAGGACTGAAGCTTTCTTT
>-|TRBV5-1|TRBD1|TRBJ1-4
CASSPDRAMGEKLFF
TGCGCCAGCAGCCCGGACAGGGCCATGGGGGAAAAACTGTTTTTT
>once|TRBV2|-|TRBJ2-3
CASSEENTGLSTDTQYF
TGTGCCAGCAGTGAGGAAAACACAGGTCTCAGCACAGATACGCAGTATTTT
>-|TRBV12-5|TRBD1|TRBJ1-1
CASGLQAGTGGLLNTEAFF
TGTGCTAGTGGTCTCCAAGCCGGGACAGGGGGCTTACTTAACACTGAAGCTTTCTTT
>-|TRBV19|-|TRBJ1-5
CASTAVSNQPQHF
TGTGCCAGTACCGCGGTTAGCAATCAGCCCCAGCATTTT